A single sample gave rise to the 7 T cell receptor beta chains below, sequenced in a study of T cell clusters in autoimmune cytopenias. Each sample's input was approximately 0.25 ug genomic DNA, about 38,000 genome equivalents. TRB was amplified by touch-down multiplex PCR, primer pools A and B combined. TCRdb reprocessed the multiplex PCR reads, with one entry per CDR3 protein and no DNA. This sample contains roughly 16,000 distinct CDR3 sequences. This sample was shared with a second study, whose subject was T cell repertoires in aging, cancer and after chemotherapy.

The sample consisted of peripheral blood. Receptors were obtained from a human donor in good health.

The chain is built from TRBV5-4 and TRBJ1-2. The CDR3 has 13 residues. Germline V lookup: CDR1 SGHNT, CDR2 YYREEE (reference sequence). The CDR3 protein is CASSFQGGYGYTF.

The chain carries TRBV19 and TRBJ1-5. CDR3 length equals 16 residues. CDR1 is LNHDA, CDR2 SQIVND, per germline (reference sequence). The CDR3 protein is CASSILTGGGNQPQHF.

CDR3 residues: CASRYTSGPNNEQFF. The rearrangement uses TRBV5-6 and TRBJ2-1; with no DNA, the TCRdb D assignment of TRBD2 cannot be verified. This CDR3 region has 15 residues. The V gene's germline CDR1 is SGHDT and CDR2 YYEEEE.

The V gene is TRBV7-6, the J gene TRBJ2-6. The germline V gene has CDR1 SGHVS and CDR2 FNYEAQ. The CDR3 contains 15 residues. The CDR3 loop reads CASSLRRSGANVLTF.

The V gene is TRBV5-6, the J gene TRBJ2-3; TCRdb gives TRBD2 as the D gene, but with no DNA this cannot be confirmed. The germline V gene has CDR1 SGHDT and CDR2 YYEEEE. The CDR3 is 14 amino acids. CDR3 in amino acids: CASSSGLQVDTQYF.

V gene TRBV6-1 combines with J gene TRBJ2-7; the TCRdb D gene call, TRBD1, has no DNA to confirm it. CDR1 and CDR2 from the germline V gene are MNHNS and SASEGT. The CDR3 covers 14 residues. CDR3 residues: CASSGTGLLAEQYF.

CDR3 in amino acids: CSAREREGPFNEQYF. The chain carries TRBV20-1 and TRBJ2-7; TCRdb outputs TRBD2, but without DNA this stays unchecked. CDR1 DFQATT and CDR2 SNEGSKA come from the germline V gene (reference sequence). This CDR3 is 15 amino acids long.